What follows are 30 T cell receptor beta chains derived from one specimen sequenced in a study of blood T cell repertoires in COVID-19. Sequenced by immunoSEQ multiplex PCR; TCRdb stores in-frame clones only, minus some. Of around 130,000 clones listed, about 80% are singletons. The source material was peripheral blood. These receptors all come from a human donor in a cohort sampled during active COVID-19.

The chain recombines TRBV11-2 with TRBJ2-7, with 10 bases lining up with TRBD1. The CDR3 consists of 15 residues. Germline loops: CDR1 SGHAT, CDR2 FQNNGV. The V segment lost 1 base and the J segment 3 bases; nucleotides outside the gene matches: 3. CDR3 loop: CASSLGQGALYEQYF. CDR3 in DNA: TGTGCCAGCAGCTTAGGACAGGGGGCTCTCTACGAGCAGTACTTC.

The sample holds a few counts of this clone. The genes are TRBV15 and TRBJ1-2; D might be TRBD1 (5 bases). The CDR3 has 14 residues. Trimming removed 5 bases at V and 7 bases at J, with 17 bases between. The germline gives CDR1 LNHNV, CDR2 YYDKDF (reference sequence). The CDR3 here is CATSQSAGTVGYTF. In DNA, the CDR3 is TGTGCCACCAGCCAATCAGCGGGGACGGTTGGCTACACCTTC.

CDR3 nucleotides: TGTGCCACCGGCGGAGGGCTGGGTGGAAACACCATATATTTT. This encodes CATGGGLGGNTIYF. The rearrangement links TRBV18 to TRBJ1-3, with D unresolved. V was trimmed by 10 bases and J by 3 bases, leaving 16 bases between them. CDR1 and CDR2 (germline): KGHSH, LQKENI. This CDR3 has 14 residues.

V and J are TRBV20-1 and TRBJ2-7; 11 bases fit TRBD2. CDR1 is DFQATT and CDR2 is SNEGSKA in the germline V gene (reference sequence). V lost 3 bases, J lost 7 bases, and 5 bases stayed unmatched. This CDR3 contains 13 residues. The CDR3 coding sequence is TGCAGTGCTAGTTGGCTAGCGGGGGGAGAGCAGTACTTC. As protein: CSASWLAGGEQYF.

V is TRBV11-2 and J is TRBJ2-5, with D perhaps TRBD1 (6 bases). V lost 5 bases, J lost 3 bases, and 13 bases lay in between. The CDR3 contains 14 residues. The germline gives CDR1 SGHAT, CDR2 FQNNGV. In nucleotides, the CDR3 is TGTGCCAGCAGCCTTCTGAACAGGGAAGAGACCCAGTACTTC. This gives the protein CASSLLNREETQYF.

The J gene is TRBJ2-1, the V gene TRBV27, with TRBD1 matching 7 bases. Trimming cost V 0 bases and J 10 bases; bases outside gene matches: 6. The CDR3 runs 14 residues. Germline V gene sequence: CDR1 MNHEY, CDR2 SMNVEV (reference sequence). The CDR3 nucleotides read TGTGCCAGCAGTTTATCCCTGACAGGGAACGAGCAGTTCTTC. It translates to CASSLSLTGNEQFF.

This clone was counted between two and nine times. The chain has TRBV7-8 and TRBJ2-1; D remains unclear. The CDR3 extends over 17 amino acids. CDR1 is SGHVS, CDR2 FQNEAQ, per germline. V was cut by 4 bases and J by 0 bases, with 16 bases left in between. The CDR3 loop is CASSYLMAVRSYNEQFF. The CDR3 DNA reads as TGTGCCAGCAGCTACCTTATGGCCGTCCGCTCCTACAATGAGCAGTTCTTC.

The chain is built from TRBV11-2 and TRBJ1-2, with D perhaps TRBD1 (6 bases). The CDR3 runs 15 residues. Between the trimmed V and J ends, which lost 5 bases and 1 base, there was a span of 14 bases. Looked up from germline, CDR1 is SGHAT and CDR2 is FQNNGV. Written as DNA, the CDR3 is TGTGCCAGCAGCCCGACGGGACAAATTAACTATGGCTACACCTTC. Translation: CASSPTGQINYGYTF. The variable domain in full, completed from reference TRBV11-2 and TRBJ1-2, reads EAGVAQSPRYKIIEKRQSVAFWCNPISGHATLYWYQQILGQGPKLLIQFQNNGVVDDSQLPKDRFSAERLKGVDSTLKIQPAKLEDSAVYLCASSPTGQINYGYTFGSGTRLTVV.

The rearrangement uses TRBV6-5 and TRBJ2-3; 8 nucleotides agree with TRBD1. Germline CDR1 MNHEY, CDR2 SVGAGI. The CDR3 covers 15 residues. The J segment lost 4 bases and the V segment lost 6 bases, leaving 9 bases of the junction unmatched. Here the CDR3 DNA reads TGTGCCAGCAGACCCGACAGGGGCGTCCCAGATACGCAGTATTTT. Amino acid sequence: CASRPDRGVPDTQYF.

The CDR3 spells CASSDFGGETQYF. CDR3 coding DNA: TGTGCCAGCAGTGATTTCGGTGGTGAGACCCAGTACTTC. The J gene is TRBJ2-5, the V gene TRBV25-1; D unresolved. This CDR3 comprises 13 residues. Germline V gene sequence: CDR1 MGHDK, CDR2 SYGVNS. Trimming left V 3 bases short and J 5 bases short, with 10 bases between.

This clone was picked up one time. This chain uses TRBV6-4 with TRBJ2-1, with 10 bases fitting TRBD2. V trimming: 2 bases; J trimming: 4 bases; junction bases outside the gene matches: 5. The CDR3 is made up of 16 amino acids. The germline CDR1 and CDR2 sequences are MRHNA and SNTAGT. The CDR3 sequence is CASSDASGGDYNEQFF. The CDR3 coding sequence is TGTGCCAGCAGTGACGCCAGCGGGGGGGATTACAATGAGCAGTTCTTC.

The chain uses TRBV11-2 and TRBJ1-3; D might be TRBD1 (5 bases). The CDR3 has 14 residues. Trimming left V 1 base short and J 5 bases short, with 9 bases between. The germline gives CDR1 SGHAT, CDR2 FQNNGV. CDR3 coding DNA: TGTGCCAGCAGCTTAGCTGGGGCTCGAAACACCATATATTTT. Its translation: CASSLAGARNTIYF.

The chain joins TRBV7-3 to TRBJ2-6, with 8 bases lining up with TRBD1. The CDR3 covers 17 residues. In germline, CDR1 is SGHTA, CDR2 FQGTGA. Trimming cost V 1 base and J 1 base; bases outside gene matches: 3. The CDR3 region has the DNA TGTGCCAGCAGCTTAAGAACAGGGGGATCTGGGGCCAACGTCCTGACTTTC. This encodes CASSLRTGGSGANVLTF.

V usage is TRBV18 and J usage is TRBJ2-5, with 9 bases identical to TRBD2. Germline CDR1 and CDR2: KGHSH and LQKENI. This CDR3 is built from 20 residues. J lost 5 bases, V lost 2 bases, and 21 bases had no gene match. The CDR3 spells CASSPRGSGGATTRPETQYF. The CDR3 DNA follows: TGTGCCAGCTCACCAAGAGGTAGCGGGGGCGCTACCACCCGTCCGGAGACCCAGTACTTC.

V and J are TRBV4-1 and TRBJ1-5; D possibly corresponds to TRBD1 (6 bases). Trimming pared 1 base from V and 0 bases from J, leaving 13 bases between. CDR1 MGHRA and CDR2 YSYEKL come from the germline V gene. CDR3 length: 17 residues. CDR3 residues: CASSQGLTGDSNQPQHF. The DNA for the CDR3 is TGCGCCAGCAGCCAAGGGTTGACAGGAGATAGCAATCAGCCCCAGCATTTT.

Only one count was recorded for this clone. This chain connects TRBV7-6 to TRBJ1-3; TRBD1 is a possible D gene (6 bases). V lost 2 bases, J lost 0 bases, and 11 bases lay in between. CDR1 SGHVS and CDR2 FNYEAQ come from the germline V gene. The CDR3 extends over 16 amino acids. The CDR3 here is CASSLTGQSSGNTIYF. The DNA for the CDR3 is TGTGCCAGCAGCTTAACGGGACAAAGCTCTGGAAACACCATATATTTT.

The rearrangement joins TRBV3-1 (or the pseudogene TRBV3-2) to TRBJ2-4; D call uncertain. The CDR3 extends over 14 amino acids. Looked up from germline, CDR1 is LGHDT and CDR2 is YNNKEL (reference sequence). The ends were cut back, 0 bases at V and 2 bases at J, with 5 bases in the middle. The chain's CDR3 is CASSQDLSKNIQYF. CDR3 nucleotide sequence: TGTGCCAGCAGCCAAGATCTATCCAAAAACATTCAGTACTTC.

This clone was seen a handful of times. This chain joins TRBV6-5 and TRBJ2-7; weak D call: TRBD1 (6 bases). Deletions cut 5 bases from V and 6 bases from J, with 14 bases between. The CDR3 is 13 residues long. CDR1 MNHEY and CDR2 SVGAGI come from the germline V gene. The CDR3 loop reads CASSPGLGAEQYF. The CDR3 DNA reads TGTGCCAGCAGTCCCGGGCTGGGGGCCGAGCAGTACTTC.

V is TRBV28 and J is TRBJ2-7, with D maybe TRBD1 (6 bases). Trimming pared 6 bases from V and 3 bases from J, leaving 15 bases between. CDR1 MDHEN and CDR2 SYDVKM come from the germline V gene. The CDR3 runs 14 residues. For the CDR3, the DNA is TGTGCCAGCAGGCGACAGGAAACCGTCTACGAGCAGTACTTC. Translating gives CASRRQETVYEQYF.

This clone was seen a single time. V gene TRBV19 combines with J gene TRBJ2-2, with D tentatively TRBD1 (7 bases). The germline V gene has CDR1 LNHDA and CDR2 SQIVND (reference sequence). V lost 5 bases and J 6 bases, leaving 13 bases between the germline ends. CDR3 length: 14 amino acids. CDR3 DNA sequence: TGTGCCAGTAGTGCGGGACAGTGGGCCGGGGAGCTGTTTTTT. This gives the protein CASSAGQWAGELFF.

The chain couples TRBV5-1 to TRBJ1-1; 9 bases agree with TRBD1. Per the germline V gene, CDR1 is SGHRS and CDR2 is YFSETQ. Germline trimming cut 0 bases from V and 6 bases from J; bases unmatched to any gene: 6. The CDR3 has 15 amino acids. The CDR3 DNA sequence: TGCGCCAGCAGCTTGGGGACAGGGGAAAGGGCTGAAGCTTTCTTT. Its translation: CASSLGTGERAEAFF.

This chain connects TRBV5-1 to TRBJ1-4, with 10 positions matching TRBD1. Germline V gives CDR1 SGHRS, CDR2 YFSETQ. The V segment lost 6 bases and the J segment 8 bases; nucleotides outside the gene matches: 10. The CDR3 is 15 residues long. CDR3 nucleotide sequence: TGCGCCAGCACCGAGATCGGGACAGGGGTGGAAAAACTGTTTTTT. This encodes CASTEIGTGVEKLFF.

The CDR3 is CASSPWGRTYEQYF. The CDR3 DNA reads as TGTGCCAGCAGTCCCTGGGGCCGTACCTACGAGCAGTACTTC. The chain is built from TRBV6-4 and TRBJ2-7, with D maybe TRBD1 (5 bases). In germline, CDR1 is MRHNA, CDR2 SNTAGT. The CDR3 runs 14 residues. Deletions cut 5 bases from V and 2 bases from J, with 13 bases between.

The gene calls are TRBV7-9 and TRBJ2-7, with 7 bases aligning to TRBD1. Germline CDR1 and CDR2: SEHNR and FQNEAQ (reference sequence). The CDR3 covers 15 residues. The V segment lost 7 bases and the J segment 6 bases; nucleotides outside the gene matches: 15. As DNA, the CDR3 is TGTGCCAGCACCCAGGGACAGCAAGAAGGGGGCGAGCAGTACTTC. Protein sequence: CASTQGQQEGGEQYF.

The CDR3 is CASSYWRGTSYEQYF. CDR3 DNA sequence: TGTGCCAGCAGTTACTGGCGGGGGACCTCCTACGAGCAGTACTTC. V and J are TRBV6-6 and TRBJ2-7; 7 bases agree with TRBD2. The CDR3 is 15 amino acids. The ends lost 1 base at V and 0 bases at J; junction bases unmatched: 3. Per germline, CDR1 MNHNY and CDR2 SVGAGI (reference sequence).

The V gene is TRBV2, the J gene TRBJ1-5, with D perhaps matching TRBD1 (5 bases). Germline V gene data show CDR1 as SNHLY and CDR2 as FYNNEI. This CDR3 has 15 amino acids. With 3 bases removed from V and 5 bases from J, the gap between germline ends came to 14 bases. The CDR3: CASSEGGSQHQPQHF. The CDR3 nucleotides read TGTGCCAGCAGTGAGGGGGGGTCCCAACATCAGCCCCAGCATTTT.

For this clone: Other DNA sequences from this sample encode an identical CDR3 as well. This chain connects TRBV6-5 to TRBJ1-5, with D perhaps matching TRBD1 (6 bases). The germline gives CDR1 MNHEY, CDR2 SVGAGI. This CDR3 is built from 15 residues. V dropped 0 bases and J dropped 2 bases, with 8 bases sitting between them. CDR3: CASSYSQGRNQPQHF. CDR3 sequence (DNA): TGTGCCAGCAGTTACTCGCAGGGGCGCAATCAGCCCCAGCATTTT.

V is TRBV18 and J is TRBJ2-7, with D possibly being TRBD1 (7 bases). Germline V gives CDR1 KGHSH, CDR2 LQKENI. Trimming cost V 5 bases and J 4 bases, with 12 bases left between them. The CDR3 is 13 residues long. This chain's CDR3 is CASSRGRDYEQYF. DNA for the CDR3: TGTGCCAGCTCAAGGGGGCGGGATTACGAGCAGTACTTC.

The chain carries TRBV19 and TRBJ1-6; 10 bases agree with TRBD1. After removal of 2 bases from V and 14 bases from J, the junction contained 12 bases not matched to a gene. The CDR3 has 16 amino acids. Germline V gene lookup returns CDR1 LNHDA and CDR2 SQIVND (reference sequence). DNA for the CDR3: TGTGCCAGTAGTATATCGGGGACAGGGGTAAAGTGGACCCTCCACTTT. Its translation is CASSISGTGVKWTLHF. The complete variable domain, with remaining parts taken from reference TRBV19 and TRBJ1-6, reads DGGITQSPKYLFRKEGQNVTLSCEQNLNHDAMYWYRQDPGQGLRLIYYSQIVNDFQKGDIAEGYSVSREKKESFPLTVTSAQKNPTAFYLCASSISGTGVKWTLHFGNGTRLTVT.

This clone turned up a few times. This chain joins TRBV9 and TRBJ1-1; 8 positions agree with TRBD1. The CDR3 spans 15 residues. The V segment lost 0 bases and the J segment 5 bases; nucleotides outside the gene matches: 6. Germline V gives CDR1 SGDLS, CDR2 YYNGEE. DNA for the CDR3: TGTGCCAGCAGCGTAGCTGGACAGGGACAAACTGAAGCTTTCTTT. Residues: CASSVAGQGQTEAFF.